The next 10 T cell receptor beta chains were all read from a single sample in a study of shared clonotypes between healthy human individuals. TCRdb keeps only in-frame clones here, not all; method: immunoSEQ multiplex PCR. The sample has around 1.9 million clones, under 95% seen once; the top ten hold roughly 1.7%. Naive CD8 isolation took CD45RO-negative cells positively selected for CCR7 and excluded terminally differentiated effector memory CD45RA+ cells. Material for sequencing was naive CD8+ T cells from PBMCs. These receptors came from a man in his late teens or twenties in good health. Some clones in this sample may be carry-over from other donors' samples.

A single count supports this clone. The chain couples TRBV7-2 to TRBJ1-4; D is unclear. The V end lost 7 bases, the J end lost 7 bases, and 10 bases lay between the germline ends. CDR1 is SGHTA, CDR2 FQGNSA, per germline. This CDR3 comprises 12 residues. The CDR3 DNA is TGTGCCAGCACCGGGGTAGGTGAAAAACTGTTTTTT. Encoded protein: CASTGVGEKLFF.

This clone was seen just once. The chain has TRBV5-1 and TRBJ2-7; D is ambiguous. Trimming shortened V by 1 base and J by 0 bases, and 8 bases separated the two germline ends. The CDR3 loop spans 14 amino acids. Germline CDR1 SGHRS, CDR2 YFSETQ. In nucleotides, the CDR3 is TGCGCCAGCAGCTTGCAGGTCAGCTCCTACGAGCAGTACTTC. Translated: CASSLQVSSYEQYF.

The chain is built from TRBV27 and TRBJ2-3; no firm D call. CDR3 length equals 16 residues. V dropped 6 bases and J dropped 2 bases, with 18 bases sitting between them. Germline values: CDR1 MNHEY, CDR2 SMNVEV (reference sequence). The CDR3 protein is CASRSSFPVYTDTQYF. CDR3 in DNA: TGTGCCAGCAGGAGCTCTTTCCCTGTATACACAGATACGCAGTATTTT.

This rearrangement joins TRBV19 to TRBJ2-3, with TRBD2 as a possible D gene (7 bases). Trimming removed 5 bases from V and 2 bases from J, with 17 bases in between. The CDR3 extends over 16 amino acids. Germline CDR1 and CDR2: LNHDA and SQIVND (reference sequence). CDR3 sequence reads: CASSAQYGGPTDTQYF. In nucleotides, the CDR3 is TGTGCCAGTAGTGCGCAGTACGGGGGGCCCACAGATACGCAGTATTTT.

The J gene is TRBJ2-2, the V gene TRBV21-1; the table's D call, TRBD1, has no DNA check behind it. TRBV21-1 is described as a pseudogene. This CDR3 has 18 residues. The chain's CDR3 is CASTNNGFTGQGAGELFF. The CDR3 coding sequence is TGTGCCAGCACCAACAATGGATTTACGGGACAGGGGGCCGGGGAGCTGTTTTTT.

The chain combines TRBV6-1 with TRBJ1-5; D is perhaps TRBD1 (6 bases). V was shortened by 2 bases and J by 2 bases, with 22 bases between the two germline ends. The CDR3 has 19 amino acids. CDR1 and CDR2 (germline): MNHNS, SASEGT. As DNA, the CDR3 is TGTGCCAGCAGTGAACAAAGGACAGCGCTAATTGGTGGCAATCAGCCCCAGCATTTT. Protein product: CASSEQRTALIGGNQPQHF.

This chain uses TRBV29-1 with TRBJ1-3; 8 positions agree with TRBD1. This CDR3 contains 14 residues. CDR1 and CDR2 from the germline V gene are SQVTM and ANQGSEA. Trimming cost V 4 bases and J 7 bases; bases outside gene matches: 9. Written as DNA, the CDR3 is TGCAGCGTTGTTTTTACAGGGGGTCGGAACACCATATATTTT. It codes for CSVVFTGGRNTIYF.

The chain's CDR3 is CASRPQGLYNEQFF. The CDR3 DNA follows: TGTGCCAGCAGACCACAGGGGCTCTACAATGAGCAGTTCTTC. This chain uses TRBV27 with TRBJ2-1, with TRBD1 matching 7 bases. CDR3 size: 14 residues. Germline V gene lookup returns CDR1 MNHEY and CDR2 SMNVEV (reference sequence). Trimming at V came to 6 bases and at J to 3 bases, leaving 5 bases not matched to a gene.

V usage is TRBV9 and J usage is TRBJ2-2; possibly TRBD1 for D (6 bases). V gave up 4 bases and J gave up 4 bases, with 11 bases separating them. Per the germline V gene, CDR1 is SGDLS and CDR2 is YYNGEE. The CDR3 spans 14 residues. The CDR3 coding sequence is TGTGCCAGCAGCTTTCAGGGGATCACCGGGGAGCTGTTTTTT. Translating it yields CASSFQGITGELFF.

The V gene is TRBV6-5, the J gene TRBJ1-4; no definite D call. CDR1 is MNHEY and CDR2 is SVGAGI in the germline V gene. This CDR3 has 15 residues. V was clipped by 1 base and J by 3 bases, with 9 bases between them. Here the CDR3 DNA reads TGTGCCAGCAGTTACTTGGGTGGTTCTAATGAAAAACTGTTTTTT. Translation: CASSYLGGSNEKLFF.